This T cell receptor (beta chain) was retrieved from a study of blood T cells in healthy people across ages. A sample-barcoded 5' primer and a J-beta primer mix were used in a second PCR of about 6 to 11 cycles. Each CDR3 protein is one row after TCRdb ran MiXCR on the 5' RACE reads. The sample has approximately 800,000 distinct CDR3 sequences; 20% to 25% are singletons. Germline V gene sequence: CDR1 SGHVS, CDR2 FQNEAQ. CDR3 length: 13 residues. V was pared by 5 bases and J by 7 bases, with 14 bases between. These records were also assigned to another study, of T cells of mothers and their children.

This chain uses TRBV7-8 with TRBJ2-5; TRBD2 is a possible D gene (6 bases). Sequenced input: blood. This sequence originates from a boy younger than 18 in good health. CDR3 coding DNA: TGTGCCAGCAGCCCCGGCGGAGGGGTGACCCAGTACTTC. It yields the protein CASSPGGGVTQYF.